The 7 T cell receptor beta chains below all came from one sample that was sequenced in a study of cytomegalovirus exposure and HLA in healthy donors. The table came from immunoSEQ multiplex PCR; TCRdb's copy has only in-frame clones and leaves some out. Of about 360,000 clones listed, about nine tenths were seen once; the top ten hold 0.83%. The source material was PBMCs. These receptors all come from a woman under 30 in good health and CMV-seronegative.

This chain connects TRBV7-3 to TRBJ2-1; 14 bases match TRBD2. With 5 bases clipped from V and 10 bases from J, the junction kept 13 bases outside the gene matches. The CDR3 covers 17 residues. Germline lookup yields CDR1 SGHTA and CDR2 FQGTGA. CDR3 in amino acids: CASSPDSGTSGSGEQFF. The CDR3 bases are TGTGCCAGCAGCCCAGACTCCGGGACTAGCGGGAGTGGGGAGCAGTTCTTC.

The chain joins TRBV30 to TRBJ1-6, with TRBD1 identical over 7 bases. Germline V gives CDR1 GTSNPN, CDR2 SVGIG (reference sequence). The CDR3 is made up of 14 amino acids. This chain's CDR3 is CARRDREGYSPLHF. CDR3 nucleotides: TGTGCGCGTCGCGACAGGGAAGGTTATTCACCCCTCCACTTT.

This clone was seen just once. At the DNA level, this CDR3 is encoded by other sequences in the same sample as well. CDR3 DNA sequence: TGCGCCAGCAGCTTCGGGACAGGGGGTTCGTACGAGCAGTACTTC. Its translation: CASSFGTGGSYEQYF. The J gene is TRBJ2-7, the V gene TRBV5-1, with 11 bases fitting TRBD1. V lost 2 bases to trimming and J lost 4 bases; unmatched junction nucleotides: 5. The CDR3 spans 15 residues. Germline values: CDR1 SGHRS, CDR2 YFSETQ.

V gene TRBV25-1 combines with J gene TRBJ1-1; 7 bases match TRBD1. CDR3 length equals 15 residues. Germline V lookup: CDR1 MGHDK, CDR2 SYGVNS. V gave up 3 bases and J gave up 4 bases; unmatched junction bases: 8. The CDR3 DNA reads TGTGCCAGCAGTGATCAGGGGGGCCCTGGCACTGAAGCTTTCTTT. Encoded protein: CASSDQGGPGTEAFF. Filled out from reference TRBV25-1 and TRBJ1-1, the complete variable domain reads EADIYQTPRYLVIGTGKKITLECSQTMGHDKMYWYQQDPGMELHLIHYSYGVNSTEKGDLSSESTVSRIRTEHFPLTLESARPSHTSQYLCASSDQGGPGTEAFFGQGTRLTVV.

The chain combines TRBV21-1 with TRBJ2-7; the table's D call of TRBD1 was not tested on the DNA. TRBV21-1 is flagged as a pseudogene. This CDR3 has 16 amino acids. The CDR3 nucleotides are TGTGCCAGCAGCGGACATTACAGGACAGCCTTGTACGAGCAGTACTTC. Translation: CASSGHYRTALYEQYF.

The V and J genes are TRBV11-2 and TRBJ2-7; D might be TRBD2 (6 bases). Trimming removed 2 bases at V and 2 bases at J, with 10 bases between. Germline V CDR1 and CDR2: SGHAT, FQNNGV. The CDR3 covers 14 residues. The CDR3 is CASSLLAGPYEQYF. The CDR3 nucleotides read TGTGCCAGCAGCTTATTGGCGGGGCCCTACGAGCAGTACTTC.

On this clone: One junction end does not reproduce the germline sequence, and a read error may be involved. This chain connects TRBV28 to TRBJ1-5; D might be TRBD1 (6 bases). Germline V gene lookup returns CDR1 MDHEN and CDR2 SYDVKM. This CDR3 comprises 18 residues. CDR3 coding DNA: TGTGTCAGCAGAATGGGAAGAGCGGCAGGGGAATATGATCAGCCCCAGCATTTT. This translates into CVSRMGRAAGEYDQPQHF.